Presented here are 24 T cell receptor beta chains from one specimen sequenced in a study of shared clonotypes between healthy human individuals. TCRdb keeps only in-frame clones here, not all; method: immunoSEQ multiplex PCR. The sample carries fewer than 1.6 million clones, 98% to 99% recorded once. The sample consisted of naive CD4+ T cells sorted from blood. Subset in this sample: CD45RA+ positively selected. The receptors derive from a man aged 25 to 45 in good health.

The chain combines TRBV18 with TRBJ1-1; D is undetermined. Germline loops: CDR1 KGHSH, CDR2 LQKENI. Trimming pared 4 bases from V and 2 bases from J, leaving 14 bases between. The CDR3 has 15 residues. The CDR3 here is CASSQNPPLNTEAFF. The CDR3 nucleotides read TGTGCCAGCTCACAGAACCCCCCCTTAAACACTGAAGCTTTCTTT.

The chain recombines TRBV29-1 with TRBJ2-1; 11 nucleotides line up with TRBD2. The CDR3 is made up of 15 amino acids. V shed 8 bases, J shed 0 bases, and the junction held 6 bases outside the gene matches. Germline V gene sequence: CDR1 SQVTM, CDR2 ANQGSEA. The CDR3 coding sequence is TGCAGCCCAACTCTAGCGGGAGGCTCCTACAATGAGCAGTTCTTC. Translation gives CSPTLAGGSYNEQFF.

With respect to this clone: The sample contains more than one DNA sequence encoding this CDR3. This chain connects TRBV19 to TRBJ2-7; D unclear. Trimming stripped 5 bases from V and 3 bases from J, with 5 bases between. The CDR3 spans 11 residues. The germline CDR1 and CDR2 sequences are LNHDA and SQIVND (reference sequence). The CDR3 reads CASSLNYEQYF. The CDR3 DNA reads TGTGCCAGTAGTTTGAACTACGAGCAGTACTTC.

The chain recombines TRBV6-1 with TRBJ2-4; 7 bases align to TRBD2. With V trimmed by 1 base and J by 7 bases, 4 bases remained unmatched. The CDR3 extends over 14 amino acids. Germline V gene lookup returns CDR1 MNHNS and CDR2 SASEGT. CDR3 bases: TGTGCCAGCAGTGAAGGCCCCGGGAGGAACATTCAGTACTTC. It codes for CASSEGPGRNIQYF.

The J gene is TRBJ2-7, the V gene TRBV6-5, with D perhaps TRBD2 (6 bases). Trimming cost V 6 bases and J 2 bases, with 14 bases left between them. Germline V gene lookup returns CDR1 MNHEY and CDR2 SVGAGI. This CDR3 has 14 amino acids. The CDR3 sequence: CASRQGGSTYEQYF. The CDR3 region has the DNA TGTGCCAGCAGGCAAGGAGGGAGTACCTACGAGCAGTACTTC.

The genes are TRBV27 and TRBJ2-7; D perhaps matches TRBD1 (6 bases). The CDR3 loop spans 15 amino acids. Germline V gene lookup returns CDR1 MNHEY and CDR2 SMNVEV (reference sequence). The V end lost 5 bases, the J end lost 2 bases, and 16 bases lay between the germline ends. The CDR3 reads CASSRARDTTYEQYF. CDR3 coding DNA: TGTGCCAGCAGTCGGGCACGGGACACGACCTACGAGCAGTACTTC.

The J gene is TRBJ2-1, the V gene TRBV25-1, with D perhaps assigned TRBD1 or TRBD2 (6 bases each). The CDR3 length is 15 residues. Per germline, CDR1 MGHDK and CDR2 SYGVNS. Trimming pared 4 bases from V and 8 bases from J, leaving 18 bases between. CDR3 protein: CASSAPGAAIHEQFF. DNA for the CDR3: TGTGCCAGCAGTGCCCCGGGGGCTGCGATCCATGAGCAGTTCTTC.

This chain uses TRBV6-5 with TRBJ1-5, with 9 positions matching TRBD1. V gave up 0 bases and J gave up 6 bases; unmatched junction bases: 3. Germline CDR1 and CDR2: MNHEY and SVGAGI. This CDR3 spans 15 amino acids. This CDR3 reads CASSYSGQGLQPQHF. In DNA, the CDR3 is TGTGCCAGCAGTTACTCGGGACAGGGTCTTCAGCCCCAGCATTTT.

The V gene is TRBV6-5, the J gene TRBJ1-2, with D maybe TRBD1 (5 bases). V shed 2 bases and J shed 4 bases, with 17 bases lying between them. The CDR3 runs to 16 residues. The V gene's germline CDR1 is MNHEY and CDR2 SVGAGI. CDR3 sequence: CASSYEVGGGAYGYTF. In nucleotides, the CDR3 is TGTGCCAGCAGTTACGAGGTGGGCGGAGGGGCCTATGGCTACACCTTC.

Only one count was recorded for this clone. J is TRBJ2-2 and V is TRBV5-1, with TRBD2 matching 11 bases. V gave up 0 bases and J gave up 4 bases; unmatched junction bases: 5. The V gene's germline CDR1 is SGHRS and CDR2 YFSETQ. This CDR3 has 17 amino acids. CDR3 loop: CASSLELAGGPTGELFF. CDR3 sequence (DNA): TGCGCCAGCAGCTTGGAGTTAGCGGGAGGGCCCACCGGGGAGCTGTTTTTT.

The chain couples TRBV7-9 to TRBJ1-2, with D hard to call. The CDR3 consists of 13 residues. Trimming took off 5 bases at V and 5 bases at J, with 12 bases between the two ends. The V gene's germline CDR1 is SEHNR and CDR2 FQNEAQ (reference sequence). In DNA form, the CDR3 reads TGTGCCAGCAGCCCCTCGGTAGGGTATGGCTACACCTTC. As protein: CASSPSVGYGYTF.

The table lists this clone with a count of one. The chain couples TRBV5-8 to TRBJ1-2, with 8 bases matching TRBD1. From germline, CDR1 is SGHTS and CDR2 YDEGEE. Losses at the gene ends were 7 bases for V and 6 bases for J; bases not matched to a gene: 8. This CDR3 region has 13 residues. Here the CDR3 DNA reads TGTGCCAGCCGCCTCCAGGGGGCTGATGGCTACACCTTC. As protein: CASRLQGADGYTF.

This clone was found once. The chain uses TRBV11-2 and TRBJ2-7, with D possibly matching TRBD2 (6 bases). Per germline, CDR1 SGHAT and CDR2 FQNNGV. Deletions cut 6 bases from V and 0 bases from J, with 18 bases between. The CDR3 covers 16 residues. CDR3 loop: CASSTPRGPYSYEQYF. The CDR3 coding sequence is TGTGCCAGCAGTACTCCGCGGGGACCCTACTCCTACGAGCAGTACTTC.

The V and J genes are TRBV6-1 and TRBJ2-7, with D hard to call. The CDR3 has 13 amino acids. V shed 2 bases and J shed 0 bases, with 5 bases lying between them. CDR1 and CDR2 from the germline V gene are MNHNS and SASEGT. The CDR3: CASSENLSYEQYF. The DNA of the CDR3 is TGTGCCAGCAGTGAAAACCTCTCCTACGAGCAGTACTTC.

This chain joins TRBV27 and TRBJ1-1; TRBD1 is a possible D gene (6 bases). With 6 bases removed from V and 8 bases from J, the gap between germline ends came to 13 bases. CDR1 MNHEY and CDR2 SMNVEV come from the germline V gene (reference sequence). The CDR3 consists of 12 residues. CDR3 nucleotide sequence: TGTGCCAGCAGCCACCCAACAGGGGAAGCTTTCTTT. It codes for CASSHPTGEAFF.

This chain links TRBV27 with TRBJ2-2, with D unclear. Per germline, CDR1 MNHEY and CDR2 SMNVEV (reference sequence). CDR3 length equals 15 residues. V shed 5 bases and J shed 0 bases, with 10 bases lying between them. In DNA form, the CDR3 reads TGTGCCAGCAGTCTAAGACACCCGAACACCGGGGAGCTGTTTTTT. Its translation is CASSLRHPNTGELFF.

The chain has TRBV7-2 and TRBJ1-2; 8 positions match TRBD1. The junction had 12 bases not matched to a gene; V was cut back by 6 bases and J by 3 bases. The CDR3 covers 16 residues. CDR1 is SGHTA, CDR2 FQGNSA, per germline. The CDR3 loop reads CASSSWTGMVDYGYTF. The CDR3 DNA reads TGTGCCAGCAGTTCCTGGACAGGGATGGTGGACTATGGCTACACCTTC.

This chain connects TRBV27 to TRBJ2-7, with no clear D. Deletions cut 4 bases from V and 7 bases from J, with 11 bases between. Germline values: CDR1 MNHEY, CDR2 SMNVEV (reference sequence). The CDR3 covers 12 residues. This chain's CDR3 is CASSSQVGEQYF. The CDR3 DNA reads TGTGCCAGCAGTTCCCAGGTGGGGGAGCAGTACTTC.

CDR3 protein: CASSLRGLTDTQYF. CDR3 DNA: TGTGCCAGCAGCCTGCGGGGCCTCACAGATACGCAGTATTTT. V gene TRBV9 combines with J gene TRBJ2-3; D perhaps matches TRBD2 (6 bases). Trimming removed 4 bases at V and 2 bases at J, with 11 bases between. Germline V gives CDR1 SGDLS, CDR2 YYNGEE. The CDR3 is made up of 14 amino acids.

V and J are TRBV6-1 and TRBJ1-4, with TRBD1 matching over 7 bases. With V trimmed by 2 bases and J by 7 bases, 7 bases remained unmatched. Germline CDR1 is MNHNS and CDR2 is SASEGT. The CDR3 is 15 amino acids. The CDR3 DNA is TGTGCCAGCAGTGAAACGGGGACAGAGCGTGAAAAACTGTTTTTT. It codes for CASSETGTEREKLFF.

The chain links TRBV6-6 to TRBJ2-2; D unresolved. The V end was cut by 0 bases, the J end by 4 bases, with 3 bases between. Germline CDR1 and CDR2: MNHNY and SVGAGI (reference sequence). This CDR3 comprises 13 residues. The CDR3 protein is CASSYSATGELFF. In DNA form, the CDR3 reads TGTGCCAGCAGTTACTCAGCCACCGGGGAGCTGTTTTTT.

The chain combines TRBV19 with TRBJ2-3; D is ambiguous. The CDR3 spans 13 residues. Germline loops: CDR1 LNHDA, CDR2 SQIVND (reference sequence). The ends were cut back, 5 bases at V and 7 bases at J, with 13 bases in the middle. Here the CDR3 DNA reads TGTGCCAGTAGTCCGGTGGCGATACATACGCAGTATTTT. Protein: CASSPVAIHTQYF.

The chain couples TRBV15 to TRBJ2-7; 11 bases align to TRBD2. There are 17 residues in the CDR3. After removal of 0 bases from V and 7 bases from J, the junction contained 11 bases not matched to a gene. The germline CDR1 and CDR2 sequences are LNHNV and YYDKDF (reference sequence). The CDR3 DNA reads as TGTGCCACCAGCAGAGATTATAAAACCGGGACTAGCGGTGAGCAGTACTTC. It encodes CATSRDYKTGTSGEQYF.

Note on this clone: At one of its ends the junction is not consistent with the germline gene, which may arise from a read error. This chain joins TRBV28 and TRBJ2-3, with 10 bases identical to TRBD1. The CDR3 loop spans 15 amino acids. Germline lookup yields CDR1 MDHEN and CDR2 SYDVKM. The CDR3 DNA reads as TGTGCCAGCAGTACCCCGACAGGGGGCACGGATACGCAGTATTTT. Translated, it gives CASSTPTGGTDTQYF.